This TCR beta chain derives from a study of blood T cell repertoires in COVID-19. TCRdb's table, derived via immunoSEQ multiplex PCR, lists solely in-frame clones and lacks some. Counted here are 250,000 to 350,000 clones, approximately 85% occurring once; the ten biggest clones make up more than 4%. Deletions cut 0 bases from V and 4 bases from J, with 9 bases between. The germline CDR1 and CDR2 sequences are SGHAT and FQNNGV. The CDR3 contains 14 residues. The source is a woman aged 25 to 39 who had recovered from COVID-19. Sequencing input: PBMCs or T cells enriched from blood (not recorded which). V usage is TRBV11-2 and J usage is TRBJ1-2; D unresolved. CDR3 DNA sequence: TGTGCCAGCAGCTTAGAAAGAGGCCTCTATGGCTACACCTTC. Protein product: CASSLERGLYGYTF.